This T cell receptor beta chain was recorded in a study of molecular identifiers for immune sequencing clone quantification listed by TCRdb under 2018. The study in broad terms: For a replicate experiment, the RNA from either 20,000 or 100,000 naive CD8 T cells was divided into five aliquots, and four of those aliquots went on to sequencing. This methods study used CD8 T cells to benchmark TCR RNA copy counting and molecular-identifier clustering-based TCR repertoire sequencing (MIDCIRS).

CDR1 is given as SEHNR and CDR2 as FQNEAQ, both from the germline V gene (reference sequence). V is reduced by 5 bases and J by 5 bases, leaving a spacing of 15 bases between them. Reading from cysteine to phenylalanine, the CDR3 counts 14 amino acids. Only the CDR3 DNA is retained, 42 bases long and in frame from the first base. Only a few counts were recorded for this clonotype. Its binding antigen is unknown. Within one base of it there is no much larger clone, and no base qualities were kept. Libraries of naive CD8 T cells were built from around 18,000 to 910,000 sorted cells, with 10%, 30% or 50% of the purified RNA used. Naive CD8 T cells, defined as CD8+CD4-CCR7+CD45RA+, were FACS-sorted into RLT Plus buffer on a BD FACSAria II. To test detection sensitivity, Jurkat RNA equivalent to more than 8 TCR copies was spiked into samples of roughly 18,000-1,000,000 naive CD8 T cells. CD8 T cells were enriched using RosetteSep CD8+ T Cell Enrichment Cocktail and Ficoll-Paque, and the enriched cells then underwent ACK red cell lysis.

The library was made by PCR. TCRdb lists the instrument as NextSeq 500. Bulk TCR libraries were generated as previously described, with the TCR primers listed in Table S5 used. The Qiagen AllPrep DNA/RNA kit was used to purify total RNA. Before analysis, reads from multiple sequencing runs of one library were combined. The study's own analysis went as follows. Reads were retained only if an exact TCR constant sequence was present, and the retained reads were trimmed to 150 nt and grouped according to their 12-nt molecular barcodes. Within each barcode group, reads were sub-clustered at a 15% Levenshtein threshold, and quality-weighted consensus sequences were built per RNA molecule. Non-functional sequences were filtered out, along with any lower-count sequence sitting one edit away from another sequence. Based on fitting two negative binomial distributions, any barcode sub-cluster with under 20% of the maximum read count was discarded. Through fastp at Q25 and MiXCR, TCRdb rebuilt clones from the public reads, retaining in-frame beta chains. All rows with the same CDR3 protein become a single entry with the most common DNA and genes. The V and J calls reflect TCRdb's pipeline rather than the authors' work. The sample records around 94,000 distinct CDR3 sequences, 30% to 45% of which are singletons. About a tenth of the sample belongs to the ten largest clones.

The paper as a whole reports these results and caveats: Without barcode sub-clustering, chimeric consensus sequences inflated TCR diversity; chimeras reached as high as 47%. Even against a background of around 900,000 naive CD8 T cells, spiked-in Jurkat TCR RNA amounting to a single cell's worth was reported to be detectable. The naive libraries included spiked-in Jurkat TCR RNA (roughly 11 copies' worth), and this RNA is not part of the donor repertoire. Modeling indicated about three TCR RNA copies recovered per cell, compared with about ten by digital PCR, which implies a capture efficiency of approximately 30%. In CMV-specific effector cells, clones with more than 20 RNA copies contained over 98% of molecules, whereas in naive cells such clones contained under 1% of molecules. Identical TCR molecules sharing a barcode could cause highly expanded clone sizes to be underestimated.

The source of this sequence is a human donor in good health. Some libraries in this study had Jurkat cell RNA spiked in. Source material: naive CD8+ T cells from blood, with Jurkat cell RNA spiked in. In light of the paper, this sample's cell subset or site label describes: FACS-sorted CD8+CD4-CCR7+CD45RA+ naive T cells. The sequence is built from TRBV7-9 and TRBJ2-5, with no confidently assigned D gene. Here the CDR3 is given as CASSPGPQDETQYF. The sequenced DNA: TGTGCCAGCAGCCCTGGGCCACAAGATGAGACCCAGTACTTC.